These T cell receptor beta chains were read from a single sample in a study of blood T cell repertoires in COVID-19. Clones were read by immunoSEQ multiplex PCR, and TCRdb kept only the in-frame ones, dropping some. The table has about 160,000 clones, over 90% seen once. The sequenced sample consisted of peripheral blood. The receptors shown here come from an older woman with COVID-19, enrolled during active disease. Both conserved end residues are part of each CDR3. The D gene is left open where the match is weak. Only part of the rows carry a size: once, few, many, or a class if the clone is expanded.

j_call d_call v_call clone_size cdr3_nt cdr3_aa
TRBJ2-1 TRBD2 TRBV18 NA TGTGCCAGCTCGTTGACTAGCGGGGGGGTCTACAATGAGCAGTTCTTC CASSLTSGGVYNEQFF
TRBJ2-1 NA TRBV20-1 NA TGCAGTGCTAGCCAGTACAATGAGCAGTTCTTC CSASQYNEQFF
TRBJ2-3 TRBD1 TRBV25-1 NA TGTGCCAGCAGTGGGACAGGGGCGAAGGGCACAGATACGCAGTATTTT CASSGTGAKGTDTQYF
TRBJ2-3 TRBD2 TRBV2 NA TGTGCCAGCAGGGCGGGGGGGCCTTCAGATACGCAGTATTTT CASRAGGPSDTQYF
TRBJ2-5 TRBD2 TRBV7-2 NA TGTGCCAGCTTACGGGGGGGCCAAGAGACCCAGTACTTC CASLRGGQETQYF
TRBJ1-5 NA TRBV10-3 NA TGTGCCATCGGAAGTGGAGTCGGTAATCAGCCCCAGCATTTT CAIGSGVGNQPQHF
TRBJ2-1 NA TRBV13 once TGTGCCAGCAGCTCCAATCGGCCAGGGCGGTATGAGCAGTTCTTC CASSSNRPGRYEQFF
TRBJ1-1 NA TRBV6-5 once TGTGCCAGCAGTCGCGTGCAGCGGACGGAAGCTTTCTTT CASSRVQRTEAFF
TRBJ2-7 NA TRBV10-3 NA TGTGCCATCAGTGACGGAGAACCCGAGCAGTACTTC CAISDGEPEQYF
TRBJ1-4 TRBD1 TRBV5-1 NA TGCGCCAGCAGCTTTGGCCAGGGGGTTTTTAATGAAAAACTGTTTTTT CASSFGQGVFNEKLFF
TRBJ2-2 TRBD2 TRBV10-3 NA TGTGCCATCAGTGATTGGGGGGGGAGAACCGGGGAGCTGTTTTTT CAISDWGGRTGELFF
TRBJ1-3 NA TRBV5-4 NA TGTGCCAGCAGCTCGGGAACTGGAAACACCATATATTTT CASSSGTGNTIYF
TRBJ2-7 NA TRBV7-8 NA TGTGCCAGCAGCTTAACCGAACTCTCCTACGAGCAGTACTTC CASSLTELSYEQYF
TRBJ1-2 TRBD1 TRBV5-8 NA TGTGCCAGCAGCTTGAACAGGGGTGGTAACTATGGCTACACCTTC CASSLNRGGNYGYTF
TRBJ1-2 TRBD1 TRBV7-8 NA TGTGCCAGCAGCTTAGCGGACAGGTGGTCGGGCTACACCTTC CASSLADRWSGYTF
TRBJ2-2 TRBD2 TRBV3-1/TRBV3-2 NA TGTGCCAGCAGCCAAGACAGGACTAGCGGGAGTCATTTCCAGAACACCGGGGAGCTGTTTTTT CASSQDRTSGSHFQNTGELFF
TRBJ1-6 NA TRBV5-5 NA TGTGCCAGCAGCTTGGAGCCTAGGCCACCCCTCCACTTT CASSLEPRPPLHF
TRBJ1-4 TRBD1 TRBV7-9 NA TGTGCCAGCAGCTCAGGGAGACAGGGGGGAGTTGAAAAACTGTTTTTT CASSSGRQGGVEKLFF
TRBJ1-2 TRBD1 TRBV5-4 NA TGTGCCAGCAAGAGACAGGGGGACTATGGCTACACCTTC CASKRQGDYGYTF
TRBJ2-2 TRBD1 TRBV2 NA TGTGCCAGCAACTCCGATAGGGGGCGAATGACCGGGGAGCTGTTTTTT CASNSDRGRMTGELFF
TRBJ2-1 TRBD2 TRBV13 NA TGTGCCAGCAGTAGTTACAGCGGGAAAGACAATGAGCAGTTCTTC CASSSYSGKDNEQFF
TRBJ1-2 NA TRBV19 NA TGTGCCAGTAGTATCGTTGGGGCCGGCTATGGCTACACCTTC CASSIVGAGYGYTF
TRBJ2-1 NA TRBV7-3 few TGTGCCAGCAGCTTTACGACACCGGGGAAGCAGTTCTTC CASSFTTPGKQFF
TRBJ1-1 TRBD1 TRBV27 NA TGTGCCAGCAGTCCCATGACAGGGGGCGGCACTGAAGCTTTCTTT CASSPMTGGGTEAFF
TRBJ1-1 NA TRBV13 NA TGTGCCAGCAGCGGACTCAACACTGAAGCTTTCTTT CASSGLNTEAFF
TRBJ1-3 TRBD1 TRBV7-2 NA TGTGCCAGCAGCTTCCTAGGCGCAATGACAGGGGGGAGAAACACCATATATTTT CASSFLGAMTGGRNTIYF
TRBJ2-5 TRBD2 TRBV9 NA TGTGCCAGCAGCGTGAGCGGGGGCCACCAAGAGACCCAGTACTTC CASSVSGGHQETQYF
TRBJ1-1 NA TRBV19 once TGTGCCAGTAGTATAGATCGAGCCTCCGCCACTGAAGCTTTCTTT CASSIDRASATEAFF
TRBJ1-6 NA TRBV7-4 NA TGTGCCAGCATCCCGTACAGGGACTCACCCCTCCACTTT CASIPYRDSPLHF
TRBJ1-2 NA TRBV27 NA TGTGCCAGCAGCCTTACGCTCAGGAGGGATGGCTACACCTTC CASSLTLRRDGYTF
TRBJ2-3 TRBD2 TRBV3-1/TRBV3-2 once TGTGCCAGCAGCCAAGGACTAGCGGGGGGCACAGATACGCAGTATTTT CASSQGLAGGTDTQYF
TRBJ1-5 NA TRBV6-5 NA TGTGCCAGCAGTCGGACAGTTTATAGCAATCAGCCCCAGCATTTT CASSRTVYSNQPQHF
TRBJ2-5 NA TRBV7-9 NA TGTGCCAGCAGCTTAGCATCAGGGCACCTAAGGCCGTACTTC CASSLASGHLRPYF
TRBJ2-1 TRBD2 TRBV4-3 NA TGCGCCAGCAGCCGACTAGCGGGGGGATTTTACAATGAGCAGTTCTTC CASSRLAGGFYNEQFF
TRBJ2-3 NA TRBV5-1 NA TGCGCCAGCAGCCTCACAGGGGGGGGCACAGATACGCAGTATTTT CASSLTGGGTDTQYF
TRBJ1-2 NA TRBV9 NA TGTGCCAGCAGCGTCCGAGACACCTCCCCCTACACCTTC CASSVRDTSPYTF
TRBJ1-1 TRBD1 TRBV5-1 NA TGCGCCAGTCGTTCGTTAACAGGGGGCACTGAAGCTTTCTTT CASRSLTGGTEAFF
TRBJ1-5 NA TRBV7-3 NA TGTGCCAGCAGCCCCGGCAGGGGAAGGGATAGCAATCAGCCCCAGCATTTT CASSPGRGRDSNQPQHF
TRBJ1-4 TRBD1 TRBV19 NA TGTGCCAGTACCCCGGGACAGTCAACTAATGAAAAACTGTTTTTT CASTPGQSTNEKLFF
TRBJ2-5 TRBD1 TRBV4-2 NA TGTGCCAGCAGCCGGGACAGAAAAGAGACCCAGTACTTC CASSRDRKETQYF
TRBJ1-1 NA TRBV5-4 few TGTGCCAGCAGCTTGGATGCAGGCATGAACACTGAAGCTTTCTTT CASSLDAGMNTEAFF
TRBJ1-2 NA TRBV7-8 NA TGTGCCAGCAGCTTAGTCGCAGGTGCAGCTAACTATGGCTACACCTTC CASSLVAGAANYGYTF
TRBJ1-1 TRBD1 TRBV6-1 NA TGTGCCAGCAGTGATAGGACAGGGGCCCACACTGAAGCTTTCTTT CASSDRTGAHTEAFF
TRBJ1-2 TRBD1 TRBV4-2 NA TGTGCCAGCAGCCAATCTACAGGGGATGGCTACACCTTC CASSQSTGDGYTF
TRBJ1-1 TRBD1 TRBV7-9 NA TGTGCCAGCAGCCCGACAGGGGAGTACACTGAAGCTTTCTTT CASSPTGEYTEAFF
TRBJ1-6 NA TRBV10-3 NA TGTGCCATCAGGAGGGTCAGCGATTCACCCCTCCACTTT CAIRRVSDSPLHF
TRBJ2-7 TRBD1 TRBV2 NA TGTGCCAGCAGAGAGACAGGGCTCTCCTACGAGCAGTACTTC CASRETGLSYEQYF
TRBJ1-5 TRBD1 TRBV6-6 NA TGTGCCAGCAGTCCCGGGACAGGGTCCCAGCCCCAGCATTTT CASSPGTGSQPQHF
TRBJ1-3 NA TRBV5-1 NA TGCGCCAGCAGCTTGGGACAGGGAAACACCATATATTTT CASSLGQGNTIYF
TRBJ1-1 NA TRBV15 NA TGTGCCACCAGCAGAGAGGGGGGGACGGTCAACACTGAAGCTTTCTTT CATSREGGTVNTEAFF
TRBJ2-7 NA TRBV27 once TGTGCCAGCAGTTTGGGCGGGGCCCCCTACGAGCAGTACTTC CASSLGGAPYEQYF
TRBJ2-5 TRBD2 TRBV13 once TGTGCCAGCACACGGGGAGGGTACCAAGAGACCCAGTACTTC CASTRGGYQETQYF
TRBJ1-5 TRBD1 TRBV6-5 NA TGTGCCAGCAGTTACTCCGGACAGGGCAATCAGCCCCAGCATTTT CASSYSGQGNQPQHF
TRBJ1-2 NA TRBV9 NA TGTGCCAGCAGCGTACAGGGTGCTAACTATGGCTACACCTTC CASSVQGANYGYTF
TRBJ1-2 NA TRBV5-4 NA TGTGCCAGCAGCTTGCCCGACAGGAGCTATGGCTACACCTTC CASSLPDRSYGYTF
TRBJ1-1 TRBD1 TRBV20-1 NA TGCAGTGCTAGTCAGGGGGGAGGGAACACTGAAGCTTTCTTT CSASQGGGNTEAFF
TRBJ2-7 TRBD1 TRBV5-4 NA TGTGCCAGCAGCTTGGAGGTGGGCGACAGGGACGAGCAGTACTTC CASSLEVGDRDEQYF
TRBJ1-2 NA TRBV4-1 NA TGCGCCAGCAGCCAATCCGGGTCATATGGCTACACCTTC CASSQSGSYGYTF
TRBJ2-2 NA TRBV9 NA TGTGCCAGCAGCGTAGCGGGGACCGGGGAGCTGTTTTTT CASSVAGTGELFF
TRBJ1-6 NA TRBV7-2 NA TGTGCCAGCACCCATAGCGGGGGCTCCATCCGTTCACCCCTCCACTTT CASTHSGGSIRSPLHF